The rows below give T cell receptor beta chains drawn from one sample of a study of shared clonotypes between healthy human individuals. Clones were read by immunoSEQ multiplex PCR, and TCRdb kept only the in-frame ones, dropping some. This table has approximately 1,500,000 clones, nearly 99% appearing once. The sequenced sample was naive CD4+ T cells sorted from blood. These receptors came from a young man in good health. The CDR3 runs from the conserved cysteine through the conserved F or W. D genes are given only for firm matches. For some rows the clone size is stated as once, few or many, or as a class when expanded; others skip it.

CAWSVVTGGGETQYF	TGTGCCTGGAGTGTGGTGACGGGAGGGGGGGAGACCCAGTACTTC	once	TRBV30	TRBJ2-5	TRBD2
CASSPGLAGDYEQYF	TGTGCCAGCTCACCCGGACTAGCGGGAGACTACGAGCAGTACTTC	.	TRBV18	TRBJ2-7	TRBD2
CASSQEQAGTGPGDTQYF	TGTGCCAGCAGCCAAGAACAGGCCGGGACAGGGCCGGGAGATACGCAGTATTTT	.	TRBV14	TRBJ2-3	TRBD1
CASSPGVTETQYF	TGTGCCAGCAGCCCAGGGGTTACGGAGACCCAGTACTTC	.	TRBV7-2	TRBJ2-5	.
CASSATVSGANVLTF	TGTGCCAGCAGCGCGACAGTCTCTGGGGCCAACGTCCTGACTTTC	.	TRBV9	TRBJ2-6	.
CASQGRSSYNEQFF	TGTGCCAGCCAAGGCAGGAGCTCCTACAATGAGCAGTTCTTC	.	TRBV27	TRBJ2-1	.
CASSPTTGGAYNEQFF	TGTGCCAGCAGCCCAACCACAGGGGGCGCCTACAATGAGCAGTTCTTC	.	TRBV11-2	TRBJ2-1	TRBD1
CASSHYTGGRVF	TGTGCCAGCAGCCACTACACCGGCGGCAGGGTTTTT	.	TRBV16	TRBJ1-4	.
CASSHSGGNEQFF	TGTGCCAGCAGTCATAGCGGGGGCAATGAGCAGTTCTTC	.	TRBV9	TRBJ2-1	TRBD2
CASSLPFYTRSYEQYF	TGTGCCAGCAGCTTGCCCTTTTATACACGGTCCTACGAGCAGTACTTC	.	TRBV7-2	TRBJ2-7	.
CSVGGQGLYEQYF	TGCAGCGTTGGGGGGCAGGGCCTCTACGAGCAGTACTTC	.	TRBV29-1	TRBJ2-7	.
CAISEQSGVDTEAFF	TGTGCCATCAGTGAGCAGTCGGGCGTCGACACTGAAGCTTTCTTT	.	TRBV10-3	TRBJ1-1	.
CASSRAGSIQYF	TGTGCCAGCTCACGTGCCGGTTCCATTCAGTACTTC	.	TRBV18	TRBJ2-4	.
CASSFGSALSYEQYF	TGTGCCAGCAGTTTCGGTTCGGCATTGAGTTACGAGCAGTACTTC	.	TRBV28	TRBJ2-7	.
CASSTQGRAYEQYF	TGTGCCAGTAGTACCCAGGGGAGGGCCTACGAGCAGTACTTC	.	TRBV19	TRBJ2-7	.
CASSQDRTSSEQFF	TGTGCCAGCTCACAGGACAGAACATCAAGTGAGCAGTTCTTC	.	TRBV18	TRBJ2-1	.
CASRSGTGGYEQFF	TGCGCCAGCAGGTCCGGGACAGGGGGCTATGAGCAGTTCTTC	.	TRBV5-1	TRBJ2-1	TRBD1
CASSLGTPWNYGYTF	TGCGCCAGCAGCTTGGGAACACCGTGGAACTATGGCTACACCTTC	.	TRBV5-1	TRBJ1-2	.
CASTASGKLFF	TGTGCCAGCACCGCATCTGGAAAACTGTTTTTT	.	TRBV2	TRBJ1-4	.
CASRYRGGTEAFF	TGTGCCAGCAGGTACAGGGGTGGGACTGAAGCTTTCTTT	.	TRBV6-5	TRBJ1-1	TRBD1
CASSPSSGRSYNEQFF	TGTGCCAGCAGCCCCTCTAGCGGGAGATCGTACAATGAGCAGTTCTTC	.	TRBV7-3	TRBJ2-1	TRBD2
CATSRGRERNEQFF	TGTGCCACCAGCAGAGGCAGGGAACGGAATGAGCAGTTCTTC	.	TRBV15	TRBJ2-1	.
CASSFDRELFF	TGTGCCAGCAGCTTCGACAGGGAGCTGTTTTTT	.	TRBV7-2	TRBJ2-2	.
CASRRTGNYGYTF	TGTGCCAGCAGGCGGACCGGGAACTATGGCTACACCTTC	.	TRBV27	TRBJ1-2	.
CASRSIIQGLTDTQYF	TGTGCCAGCAGATCCATTATCCAGGGGCTCACAGATACGCAGTATTTT	.	TRBV6-4	TRBJ2-3	.
CASSPHSPGGSFHEQYF	TGTGCCAGCAGCCCCCACTCCCCCGGCGGGAGCTTCCACGAGCAGTACTTC	.	TRBV28	TRBJ2-7	TRBD2
CASSQGTQQEQFF	TGTGCCAGCTCGCAGGGGACTCAACAAGAGCAGTTCTTC	.	TRBV18	TRBJ2-1	.
CASSKVSRPQETQYF	TGTGCCAGCAGCAAAGTGTCCCGACCCCAAGAGACCCAGTACTTC	.	TRBV21-1	TRBJ2-5	.
CASSQEFRGTGGEAFF	TGCGCCAGCAGCCAAGAATTTCGGGGGACAGGGGGCGAAGCTTTCTTT	.	TRBV4-3	TRBJ1-1	TRBD1
CATSLYTREAQYF	TGTGCTACCAGCTTATACACAAGAGAGGCCCAGTACTTC	.	TRBV7-7	TRBJ2-5	.
CASSIGHTEAFF	TGTGCCAGTAGTATTGGTCACACTGAAGCTTTCTTT	.	TRBV19	TRBJ1-1	.
CASSYSGSVPYGYTF	TGTGCCAGCAGTTACTCGGGTTCAGTGCCCTATGGCTACACCTTC	.	TRBV6-5	TRBJ1-2	.
CASSLPHGAGREGPNEQFF	TGTGCCAGCAGCTTACCTCACGGGGCGGGACGGGAGGGCCCTAATGAGCAGTTCTTC	.	TRBV7-9	TRBJ2-1	TRBD2
CASSVYPRDRGYEQYF	TGTGCCAGCAGTGTTTACCCCAGGGACAGGGGCTACGAGCAGTACTTC	.	TRBV28	TRBJ2-7	TRBD1
CASSPSGANVLTF	TGTGCCAGCAGTCCCTCTGGGGCCAACGTCCTGACTTTC	once	TRBV25-1	TRBJ2-6	.
CASSLAGQGIYEQYF	TGCGCCAGCAGCTTGGCGGGACAGGGAATCTACGAGCAGTACTTC	.	TRBV5-1	TRBJ2-7	TRBD1
CASTLGQGNEKLFF	TGCGCCAGCACCCTGGGACAGGGTAATGAAAAACTGTTTTTT	.	TRBV5-1	TRBJ1-4	TRBD1
CASSVAGPRNTEAFF	TGTGCCAGCAGTGTCGCGGGACCTCGGAACACTGAAGCTTTCTTT	.	TRBV25-1	TRBJ1-1	.
CASKGLSNTGELFF	TGTGCCAGCAAAGGGCTTTCGAACACCGGGGAGCTGTTTTTT	once	TRBV2	TRBJ2-2	.
CATSRAFGAGNTEAFF	TGTGCCACCAGCAGAGCCTTTGGGGCCGGGAACACTGAAGCTTTCTTT	.	TRBV15	TRBJ1-1	.
CASSHVAGTTDTQYF	TGCGCCAGCAGCCACGTGGCGGGGACCACAGATACGCAGTATTTT	.	TRBV4-1	TRBJ2-3	.
CASNTQGYQAQYF	TGTGCCAGCAATACCCAGGGGTACCAGGCCCAGTACTTC	.	TRBV28	TRBJ2-5	.
CASSFDSFGEQFF	TGTGCCAGCAGCTTCGACTCCTTCGGGGAGCAGTTCTTC	.	TRBV11-2	TRBJ2-1	.
CASSESSRSDTQYF	TGCGCCAGCAGTGAGTCCTCTAGATCGGATACGCAGTATTTT	.	TRBV10-2	TRBJ2-3	.
CASSLWTGENEKLFF	TGTGCCAGCAGTTTATGGACAGGGGAAAATGAAAAACTGTTTTTT	.	TRBV27	TRBJ1-4	TRBD1
CATSWGQGVSGYTF	TGTGCCACCAGCTGGGGACAGGGGGTCTCTGGCTACACCTTC	once	TRBV15	TRBJ1-2	TRBD1
CASSVGAGGGYEQYF	TGTGCCAGCAGCGTAGGGGCAGGGGGCGGCTACGAGCAGTACTTC	few	TRBV9	TRBJ2-7	TRBD1
CASSQVITSGSYEQYF	TGCGCCAGCAGCCAAGTTATCACTAGCGGTTCCTACGAGCAGTACTTC	.	TRBV4-1	TRBJ2-7	TRBD2
CASSIGGSTGELFF	TGTGCCAGTAGTATAGGGGGTAGCACCGGGGAGCTGTTTTTT	.	TRBV19	TRBJ2-2	.
CASSYRDRARAFF	TGTGCCAGCAGCTATAGGGACAGGGCGAGGGCTTTCTTT	.	TRBV27	TRBJ1-1	TRBD1
CASSFGQPSGEQYF	TGTGCCAGCAGTTTCGGACAGCCCTCGGGGGAGCAGTACTTC	.	TRBV27	TRBJ2-7	.
CASSPKTTGMADTQYF	TGTGCCAGCTCACCGAAAACGACAGGGATGGCAGATACGCAGTATTTT	.	TRBV18	TRBJ2-3	TRBD1
CASARRDLNSYEQYF	TGTGCCAGCGCTCGCCGGGACTTAAACTCCTACGAGCAGTACTTC	.	TRBV6-1	TRBJ2-7	.
CASSRTESSYNEQFF	TGTGCCAGCAGCCGTACAGAGAGCTCCTACAATGAGCAGTTCTTC	.	TRBV5-4	TRBJ2-1	.
CASSVGSGPYEQYF	TGTGCCAGCAGCGTAGGGAGCGGCCCCTACGAGCAGTACTTC	.	TRBV9	TRBJ2-7	.
CASSLRGRAGELFF	TGTGCCAGCAGTTTGAGGGGGAGGGCCGGGGAGCTGTTTTTT	.	TRBV27	TRBJ2-2	.
CASSLGRRVGNTEAFF	TGTGCCAGCAGCTTAGGACGACGGGTGGGGAACACTGAAGCTTTCTTT	.	TRBV11-2	TRBJ1-1	.